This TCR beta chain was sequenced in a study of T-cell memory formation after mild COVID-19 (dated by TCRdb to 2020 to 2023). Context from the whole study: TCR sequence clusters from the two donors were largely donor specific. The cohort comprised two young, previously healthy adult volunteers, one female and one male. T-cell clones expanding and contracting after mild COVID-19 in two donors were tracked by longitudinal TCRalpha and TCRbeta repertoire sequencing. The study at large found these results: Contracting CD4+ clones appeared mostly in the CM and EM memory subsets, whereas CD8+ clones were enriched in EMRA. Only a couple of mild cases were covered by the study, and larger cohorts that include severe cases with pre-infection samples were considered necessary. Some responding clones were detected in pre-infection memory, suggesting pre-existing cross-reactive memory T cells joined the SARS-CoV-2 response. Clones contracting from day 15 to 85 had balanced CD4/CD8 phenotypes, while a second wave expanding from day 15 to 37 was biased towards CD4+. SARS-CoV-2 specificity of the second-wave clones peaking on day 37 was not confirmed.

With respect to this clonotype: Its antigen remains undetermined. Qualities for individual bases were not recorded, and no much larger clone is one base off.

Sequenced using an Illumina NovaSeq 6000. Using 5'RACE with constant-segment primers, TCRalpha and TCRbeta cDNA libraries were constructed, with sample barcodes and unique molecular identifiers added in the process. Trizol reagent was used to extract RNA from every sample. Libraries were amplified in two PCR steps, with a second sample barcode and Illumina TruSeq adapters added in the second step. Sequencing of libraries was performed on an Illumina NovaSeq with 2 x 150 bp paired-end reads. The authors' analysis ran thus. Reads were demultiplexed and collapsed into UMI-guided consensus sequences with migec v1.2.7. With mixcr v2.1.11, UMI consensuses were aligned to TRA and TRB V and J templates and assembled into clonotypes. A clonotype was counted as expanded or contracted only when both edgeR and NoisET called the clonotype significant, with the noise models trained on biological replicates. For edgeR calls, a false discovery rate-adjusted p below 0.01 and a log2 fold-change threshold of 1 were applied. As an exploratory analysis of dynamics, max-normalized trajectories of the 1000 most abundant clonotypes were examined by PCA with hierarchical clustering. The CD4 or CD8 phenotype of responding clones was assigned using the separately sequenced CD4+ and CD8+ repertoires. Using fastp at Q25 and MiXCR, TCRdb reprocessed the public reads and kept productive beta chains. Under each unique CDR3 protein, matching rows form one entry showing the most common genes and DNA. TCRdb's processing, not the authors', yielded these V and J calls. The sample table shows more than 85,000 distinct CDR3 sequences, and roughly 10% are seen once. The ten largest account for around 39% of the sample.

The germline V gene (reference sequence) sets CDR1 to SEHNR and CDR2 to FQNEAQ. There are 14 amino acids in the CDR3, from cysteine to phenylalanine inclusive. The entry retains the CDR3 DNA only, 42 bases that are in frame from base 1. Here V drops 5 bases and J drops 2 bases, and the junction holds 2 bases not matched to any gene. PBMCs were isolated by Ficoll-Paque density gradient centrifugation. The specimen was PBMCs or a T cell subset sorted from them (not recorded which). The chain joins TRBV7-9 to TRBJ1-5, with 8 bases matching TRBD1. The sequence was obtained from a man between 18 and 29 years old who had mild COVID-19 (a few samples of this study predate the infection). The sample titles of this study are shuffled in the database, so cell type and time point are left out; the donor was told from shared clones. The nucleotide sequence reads TGTGCCAGCAGCCAGGGGGCAGGCAATCAGCCCCAGCATTTT. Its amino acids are CASSQGAGNQPQHF.